These 10 T cell receptor beta chains were sequenced from one sample in a study of shared clonotypes between healthy human individuals. TCRdb keeps only in-frame clones here, not all; method: immunoSEQ multiplex PCR. The data contain about 79,000 clones, 60% to 65% of them singletons. Sample: memory CD8+ T cells sorted from blood. Subset defined: CD45RO+ cells pooled with CCR7-negative TemRA cells. The origin of the receptors is a young man in good health.

A few counts support this clone. The J gene is TRBJ1-4, the V gene TRBV25-1; D not resolved. The CDR3 loop spans 16 amino acids. The germline V gene has CDR1 MGHDK and CDR2 SYGVNS. Trimming pared 2 bases from V and 0 bases from J, leaving 10 bases between. The CDR3 loop is CASSEKLEATNEKLFF. CDR3 nucleotides: TGTGCCAGCAGTGAAAAGCTTGAGGCAACTAATGAAAAACTGTTTTTT.

This clone was observed a few times. The genes are TRBV27 and TRBJ1-2, with unresolved D. From germline, CDR1 is MNHEY and CDR2 SMNVEV (reference sequence). V was shortened by 0 bases and J by 8 bases, with 4 bases between the two germline ends. The CDR3 is 11 amino acids. The CDR3 DNA is TGTGCCAGCAGTTTATCCCCCGGCTACACCTTC. It codes for CASSLSPGYTF.

As regards this clone: This likely traces to a read error, being one base from a far larger clone. Other DNA sequences in this sample translate to the same CDR3. The rearrangement uses TRBV6-1 and TRBJ2-7; 11 bases align to TRBD1. The ends lost 4 bases at V and 3 bases at J; junction bases unmatched: 2. CDR1 is MNHNS, CDR2 SASEGT, per germline. This CDR3 contains 14 residues. This chain's CDR3 is CASSAGTGGYEQYF. Written as DNA, the CDR3 is TGTGCCAGCAGTGCCGGGACAGGGGGCTACGAGCAGTACTTC.

Here the CDR3 reads CASSIDGGQSSTYF. The DNA for the CDR3 is TGTGCCAGTAGTATAGACGGGGGACAGTCCAGTACGTACTTC. The genes are TRBV19 and TRBJ2-7; a weak D match, TRBD1 (7 bases). V lost 0 bases and J 12 bases, leaving 18 bases between the germline ends. The CDR3 is 14 amino acids. CDR1 and CDR2 from the germline V gene are LNHDA and SQIVND (reference sequence).

This clone has just one count. The genes are TRBV6-1 and TRBJ2-5; D is ambiguous. V was pared by 3 bases and J by 5 bases, with 7 bases between. The CDR3 runs to 12 residues. CDR1 is MNHNS, CDR2 SASEGT, per germline. This CDR3 reads CASSDSWETQYF. The CDR3, as DNA: TGTGCCAGCAGTGATTCCTGGGAGACCCAGTACTTC.

This clone was recorded once. This chain connects TRBV5-6 to TRBJ2-2; TRBD2 matches at 14 bases. V trimming: 4 bases; J trimming: 7 bases; junction bases outside the gene matches: 9. The CDR3 runs to 17 residues. The germline gives CDR1 SGHDT, CDR2 YYEEEE. The CDR3 sequence is CASSPGLAGGVGGELFF. As DNA, the CDR3 is TGTGCCAGCAGCCCCGGACTAGCGGGAGGTGTTGGCGGGGAGCTGTTTTTT.

The chain has TRBV28 and TRBJ2-3; 8 bases agree with TRBD2. Trimming took 10 bases from V and 8 from J; bases not matched to a gene: 11. Germline V lookup: CDR1 MDHEN, CDR2 SYDVKM. The CDR3 length is 13 residues. CDR3 loop: CANRAGVGGTQYF. CDR3 bases: TGTGCCAACCGAGCGGGAGTAGGGGGTACGCAGTATTTT.

In this sample, this clone turned up many times. The chain carries TRBV5-1 and TRBJ2-1, with 16 bases identical to TRBD2. The J segment lost 7 bases and the V segment lost 3 bases, leaving 7 bases of the junction unmatched. The CDR3 has 17 residues. In germline, CDR1 is SGHRS, CDR2 YFSETQ. The CDR3 here is CASSSDPGLAGGNEQFF. CDR3 in DNA: TGCGCCAGCAGCTCCGACCCGGGACTAGCGGGAGGGAATGAGCAGTTCTTC.

V and J are TRBV29-1 and TRBJ2-7; 8 bases are shared with TRBD2. The CDR3 runs 14 residues. Germline CDR1 reads SQVTM; CDR2 reads ANQGSEA. Losses at the gene ends were 4 bases for V and 2 bases for J; bases not matched to a gene: 7. CDR3 amino acids: CSVALREEAYEQYF. The CDR3 DNA reads TGCAGCGTTGCTTTGCGGGAGGAAGCCTACGAGCAGTACTTC.

This chain connects TRBV4-2 to TRBJ2-3; no clear D gene. The ends were cut back, 4 bases at V and 0 bases at J, with 5 bases in the middle. The CDR3 runs 13 residues. Germline V gives CDR1 LGHNA, CDR2 YNFKEQ. The CDR3 sequence: CASSPPSTDTQYF. CDR3 sequence (DNA): TGTGCCAGCAGCCCCCCTAGCACAGATACGCAGTATTTT.